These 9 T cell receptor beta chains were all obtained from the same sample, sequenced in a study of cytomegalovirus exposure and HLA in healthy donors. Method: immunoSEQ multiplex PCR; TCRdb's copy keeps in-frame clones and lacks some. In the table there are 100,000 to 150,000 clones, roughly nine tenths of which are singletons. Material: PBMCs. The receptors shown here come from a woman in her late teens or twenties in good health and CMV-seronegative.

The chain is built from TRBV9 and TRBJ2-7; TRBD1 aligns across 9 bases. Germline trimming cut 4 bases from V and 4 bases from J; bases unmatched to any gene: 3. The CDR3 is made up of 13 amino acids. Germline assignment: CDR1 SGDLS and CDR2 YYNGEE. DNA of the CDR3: TGTGCCAGCAGCAGACAGGGGGAGTACGAGCAGTACTTC. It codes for CASSRQGEYEQYF.

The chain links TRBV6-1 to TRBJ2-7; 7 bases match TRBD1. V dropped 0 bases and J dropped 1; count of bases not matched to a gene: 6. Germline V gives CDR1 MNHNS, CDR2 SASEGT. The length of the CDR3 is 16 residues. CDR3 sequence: CASSEAPWDSSYEQYF. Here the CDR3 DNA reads TGTGCCAGCAGTGAAGCGCCGTGGGACAGTTCCTACGAGCAGTACTTC.

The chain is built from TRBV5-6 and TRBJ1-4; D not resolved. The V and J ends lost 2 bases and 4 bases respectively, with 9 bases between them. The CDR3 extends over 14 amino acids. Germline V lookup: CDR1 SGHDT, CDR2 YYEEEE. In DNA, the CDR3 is TGTGCCAGCAGCTTTCAGTCAGTTAATGAAAAACTGTTTTTT. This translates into CASSFQSVNEKLFF.

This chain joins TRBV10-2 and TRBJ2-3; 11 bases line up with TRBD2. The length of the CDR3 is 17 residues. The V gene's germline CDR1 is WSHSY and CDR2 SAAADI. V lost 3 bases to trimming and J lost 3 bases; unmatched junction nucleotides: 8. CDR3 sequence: CASSDRLAGWNTDTQYF. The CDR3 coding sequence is TGCGCCAGCAGTGACCGACTAGCGGGGTGGAATACAGATACGCAGTATTTT.

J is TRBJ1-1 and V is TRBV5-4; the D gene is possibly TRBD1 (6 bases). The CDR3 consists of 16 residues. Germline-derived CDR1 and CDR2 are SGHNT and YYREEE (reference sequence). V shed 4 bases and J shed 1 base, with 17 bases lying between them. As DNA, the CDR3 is TGTGCCAGCAGCCCCCCTGCTGGACAGCCGAACACTGAAGCTTTCTTT. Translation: CASSPPAGQPNTEAFF. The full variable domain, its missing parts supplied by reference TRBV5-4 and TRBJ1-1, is ETGVTQSPTHLIKTRGQQVTLRCSSQSGHNTVSWYQQALGQGPQFIFQYYREEENGRGNFPPRFSGLQFPNYSSELNVNALELDDSALYLCASSPPAGQPNTEAFFGQGTRLTVV.

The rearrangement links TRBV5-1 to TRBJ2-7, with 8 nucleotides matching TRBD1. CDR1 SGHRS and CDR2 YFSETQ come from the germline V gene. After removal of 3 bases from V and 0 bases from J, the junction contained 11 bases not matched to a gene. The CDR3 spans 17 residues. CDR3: CASSYQRTGPTSYEQYF. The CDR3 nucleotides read TGCGCCAGCAGCTACCAACGGACAGGGCCCACCTCCTACGAGCAGTACTTC.

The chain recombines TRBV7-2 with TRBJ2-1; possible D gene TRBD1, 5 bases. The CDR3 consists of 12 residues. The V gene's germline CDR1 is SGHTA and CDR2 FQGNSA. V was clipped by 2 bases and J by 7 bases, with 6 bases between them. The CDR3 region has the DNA TGTGCCAGCAGCTTAAGGGGAAATGAGCAGTTCTTC. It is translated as CASSLRGNEQFF.

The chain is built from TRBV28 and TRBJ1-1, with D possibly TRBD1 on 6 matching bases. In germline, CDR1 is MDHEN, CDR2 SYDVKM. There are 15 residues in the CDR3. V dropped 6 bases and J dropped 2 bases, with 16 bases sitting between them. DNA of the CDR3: TGTGCCAGCAGCCACAGGGACGGAGGAAACACTGAAGCTTTCTTT. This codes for CASSHRDGGNTEAFF.

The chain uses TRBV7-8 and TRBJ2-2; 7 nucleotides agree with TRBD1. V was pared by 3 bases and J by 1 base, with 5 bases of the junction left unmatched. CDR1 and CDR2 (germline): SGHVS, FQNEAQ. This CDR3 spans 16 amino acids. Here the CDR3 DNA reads TGTGCCAGCAGCTTTCCCGACAGGGTGAACACCGGGGAGCTGTTTTTT. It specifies CASSFPDRVNTGELFF.